Listed below are T cell receptor beta chains from one sample, sequenced in a study of CD8 T cells in ankylosing spondylitis. TCRdb reprocessed the 5' RACE reads with MiXCR, giving one entry per CDR3 protein. The sample shows approximately 350,000 distinct CDR3 sequences, around 20% of them seen only once. The sample taken for sequencing was blood, either unsorted or a sorted T cell fraction (not recorded which). Receptors originate from a male donor with ankylosing spondylitis or in good health (not recorded which). CDR3s include the opening cysteine and the closing phenylalanine or tryptophan. The order of the fields is clone size, J gene, D gene, V gene, CDR3 protein, CDR3 DNA. A D gene is named only where the DNA matches it firmly. Clone size is given for some rows only: seen once, a few or many times, or a class if the clone is expanded.

NA TRBJ2-7 TRBD2 TRBV7-2 CASSFGLASVYEQYF TGTGCCAGCAGCTTCGGACTAGCTTCAGTGTACGAGCAGTACTTC
few TRBJ2-1 NA TRBV4-1 CASSQLPEAGYNEQFF TGCGCCAGCAGCCAGCTCCCGGAGGCAGGCTACAATGAGCAGTTCTTC
NA TRBJ2-2 NA TRBV7-7 CASSSHNTGELFF TGTGCCAGCAGCTCGCACAACACCGGGGAGCTGTTTTTT
once TRBJ1-4 NA TRBV3-1 CASSLREYGEKLFF TGTGCCAGCAGCCTCCGAGAGTATGGAGAAAAACTGTTTTTT
many TRBJ1-5 TRBD1 TRBV29-1 CSARTGDQPQHF TGCAGCGCCAGGACAGGGGATCAGCCCCAGCATTTT
NA TRBJ2-3 TRBD2 TRBV7-2 CASSSLFSGGEQYF TGTGCCAGCAGCTCTCTTTTTAGCGGGGGGGAGCAGTATTTT
NA TRBJ1-2 NA TRBV12-3/TRBV12-4 CASRGPLYGYTF TGTGCCAGCAGGGGCCCTCTCTATGGCTACACCTTC
few TRBJ2-3 TRBD2 TRBV12-3/TRBV12-4 CASTREPGTDTQYF TGTGCCAGCACGCGGGAGCCCGGCACAGATACGCAGTATTTT
NA TRBJ2-1 TRBD2 TRBV15 CATSKLAGGPSSYNEQFF TGTGCCACCAGCAAGTTAGCGGGGGGGCCCAGTTCCTACAATGAGCAGTTCTTC
NA TRBJ2-7 NA TRBV20-1 CSATLAASYEQYF TGCAGTGCCACCCTCGCGGCCTCCTACGAGCAGTACTTC
few TRBJ2-5 NA TRBV6-5 CASSYDEQLEETQYF TGTGCCAGCAGTTACGATGAACAGCTAGAAGAGACCCAGTACTTC
NA TRBJ2-1 NA TRBV12-3/TRBV12-4 CASSYPGFRESNEQFF TGTGCCAGCAGTTACCCGGGCTTCAGGGAGTCGAATGAGCAGTTCTTC
few TRBJ2-3 NA TRBV28 CASSLVQGGDTQYF TGTGCCAGCAGTTTAGTACAGGGGGGGGATACGCAGTATTTT
NA TRBJ2-7 NA TRBV11-2 CASSFEDYEQYF TGTGCCAGCAGCTTTGAAGATTACGAGCAGTACTTC
NA TRBJ2-1 NA TRBV12-3/TRBV12-4 CAVRGSSYNEQFF TGTGCCGTACGGGGGAGCTCCTACAATGAGCAGTTCTTC
few TRBJ2-7 NA TRBV12-3/TRBV12-4 CASSFTNYEQYF TGTGCCAGCAGTTTTACCAATTACGAGCAGTACTTC
few TRBJ2-4 NA TRBV7-9 CASSGQGAKNIQYF TGTGCCAGCAGCGGGCAGGGGGCCAAAAACATTCAGTACTTC
NA TRBJ2-5 NA TRBV16 CASSRSTPTWYQETQYF TGTGCCAGCAGCCGGTCGACACCGACCTGGTACCAAGAGACCCAGTACTTC
NA TRBJ2-1 NA TRBV11-2 CASSLPDSVDSYNEQFF TGTGCCAGCAGCTTACCCGATAGCGTCGACTCCTACAATGAGCAGTTCTTC
NA TRBJ2-7 TRBD1 TRBV4-1 CASSSPGQARSYEQYF TGCGCCAGCAGCTCCCCGGGACAGGCGCGCTCCTACGAGCAGTACTTC
few TRBJ2-5 NA TRBV4-1 CASSQGGSQETQYF TGCGCCAGCAGCCAAGGGGGCAGCCAAGAGACCCAGTACTTC
few TRBJ2-4 NA TRBV29-1 CSVLDSTKNIQYF TGCAGCGTCCTGGACAGTACCAAAAACATTCAGTACTTC
few TRBJ2-3 TRBD2 TRBV5-5 CASSLASGGADTQYF TGTGCCAGCAGCTTGGCTTCGGGGGGAGCAGATACGCAGTATTTT
many TRBJ2-7 NA TRBV29-1 CSVAGTPTYEQYF TGCAGCGTAGCCGGGACACCGACCTACGAGCAGTACTTC
NA TRBJ2-1 NA TRBV5-5 CASSLDWRGSYNEQFF TGTGCCAGCAGCTTGGACTGGCGGGGCTCCTACAATGAGCAGTTCTTC
NA TRBJ2-1 TRBD2 TRBV20-1 CSAAGLAGYNEQFF TGCAGTGCCGCAGGACTAGCGGGGTACAATGAGCAGTTCTTC
NA TRBJ2-1 NA TRBV29-1 CSVVGQGAYNEQFF TGCAGCGTTGTAGGGCAGGGAGCCTACAATGAGCAGTTCTTC
NA TRBJ2-7 TRBD1 TRBV7-8 CASSLGGRGTYEQYF TGTGCCAGCAGCTTAGGGGGCAGGGGGACCTACGAGCAGTACTTC
few TRBJ2-3 TRBD2 TRBV7-3 CASSFGLAEDTQYF TGTGCCAGCAGCTTTGGACTAGCGGAGGATACGCAGTATTTT
few TRBJ2-1 TRBD1 TRBV4-1 CASSQDVGQYNEQFF TGCGCCAGCAGCCAAGATGTGGGACAGTACAATGAGCAGTTCTTC
NA TRBJ2-7 NA TRBV2 CASSGRGTQGYYEQYF TGTGCCAGCAGTGGAAGGGGGACACAAGGATACTACGAGCAGTACTTC
few TRBJ1-6 TRBD1 TRBV27 CASRPGQDSPLHF TGTGCCAGCAGGCCGGGACAGGATTCACCCCTCCACTTT
NA TRBJ2-3 NA TRBV5-6 CASSLAADSTDTQYF TGTGCCAGCAGCTTGGCGGCGGATAGCACAGATACGCAGTATTTT
NA TRBJ1-6 TRBD1 TRBV11-2 CASSSRTGAGSPLHF TGTGCCAGCAGCTCCAGGACAGGGGCGGGGTCACCCCTCCACTTT
NA TRBJ2-3 NA TRBV6-4 CASSESEAGTDTQYF TGTGCCAGCAGTGAGTCGGAGGCTGGCACAGATACGCAGTATTTT
NA TRBJ2-7 NA TRBV20-1 CSARSISGSYEQYF TGCAGTGCTAGATCTATAAGCGGCTCCTACGAGCAGTACTTC
many TRBJ1-1 NA TRBV12-3/TRBV12-4 CATLWTVGTEAFF TGTGCCACACTGTGGACCGTGGGGACTGAAGCTTTCTTT
NA TRBJ2-7 NA TRBV13 CASSPGVGHYEQYF TGTGCCAGCAGCCCCGGGGTGGGGCACTACGAGCAGTACTTC
few TRBJ2-5 TRBD2 TRBV28 CASSPRGAWETQYF TGTGCCAGCAGCCCGCGGGGGGCCTGGGAGACCCAGTACTTC
NA TRBJ1-4 TRBD1 TRBV4-2 CASSLQEQGRSNEKLFF TGTGCCAGCAGCCTCCAGGAACAGGGGCGATCTAATGAAAAACTGTTTTTT
many TRBJ2-2 NA TRBV12-3/TRBV12-4 CASSSIFPGELFF TGTGCCAGCAGTTCTATATTTCCCGGGGAGCTGTTTTTT
NA TRBJ2-1 NA TRBV2 CASSRGPSSYNEQFF TGTGCCAGCAGCCGGGGACCGAGCTCCTACAATGAGCAGTTCTTC
NA TRBJ2-7 NA TRBV6-5 CASSYSGQHYEQYF TGTGCCAGCAGTTACTCGGGTCAGCACTACGAGCAGTACTTC
once TRBJ2-6 NA TRBV7-8 CASSLAGVLSGANVLTF TGTGCCAGCAGCTTAGCGGGGGTTTTGTCTGGGGCCAACGTCCTGACTTTC
NA TRBJ2-1 TRBD1 TRBV24-1 CATSDLWDSPQFF TGTGCCACCAGTGATTTATGGGACAGTCCGCAGTTCTTC
NA TRBJ2-4 TRBD1 TRBV6-5 CASSHPGQRIQYF TGTGCCAGCAGTCACCCGGGACAGCGAATTCAGTACTTC
NA TRBJ2-7 TRBD1 TRBV20-1 CSAKDRAGEQYF TGCAGTGCTAAGGACAGGGCGGGCGAGCAGTACTTC
few TRBJ1-1 NA TRBV7-6 CASSFTPLGGSEAFF TGTGCCAGCAGCTTTACTCCCCTTGGGGGGAGTGAAGCTTTCTTT
NA TRBJ2-3 NA TRBV2 CAQSVASRTDTQYF TGTGCCCAGTCGGTAGCCAGTCGCACAGATACGCAGTATTTT
NA TRBJ2-2 NA TRBV18 CASSPQFAGELFF TGTGCCAGCTCACCACAGTTTGCCGGGGAGCTGTTTTTT
NA TRBJ2-7 TRBD1 TRBV10-2 CASSSGQGDHEQYF TGCGCCAGCAGTTCCGGACAGGGGGACCACGAGCAGTACTTC
many TRBJ2-2 NA TRBV27 CASSSPGELFF TGTGCCAGCAGTTCACCCGGGGAGCTGTTTTTT
NA TRBJ2-1 NA TRBV6-5 CASIGQYNEQFF TGTGCCAGCATTGGACAGTACAATGAGCAGTTCTTC
few TRBJ2-4 TRBD1 TRBV29-1 CSVDPGTGINIQYF TGCAGCGTTGACCCCGGGACAGGGATAAACATTCAGTACTTC
NA TRBJ2-5 TRBD2 TRBV11-1 CASSSPEKGLAGQETQYF TGTGCCAGCAGCTCGCCAGAAAAGGGACTAGCGGGCCAAGAGACCCAGTACTTC
few TRBJ2-7 NA TRBV6-5 CASSYSGYGEQYF TGTGCCAGCAGTTACTCAGGGTACGGCGAGCAGTACTTC
NA TRBJ2-3 TRBD1 TRBV30 CAWDQGVTDTQYF TGTGCCTGGGACCAGGGGGTGACAGATACGCAGTATTTT
few TRBJ1-5 NA TRBV9 CASSAGWGNQPQHF TGTGCCAGCAGCGCCGGTTGGGGCAATCAGCCCCAGCATTTT
few TRBJ1-2 TRBD1 TRBV15 CATSPDRGAYGYTF TGTGCCACCAGCCCCGACAGGGGGGCCTATGGCTACACCTTC
NA TRBJ2-7 TRBD1 TRBV4-2 CASSSRDRGTEQYF TGTGCCAGCAGCTCCCGGGACAGGGGGACCGAGCAGTACTTC